One and the same sample provided the 22 T cell receptor beta chains below, sequenced in a study of CD8+CD57+ T cells in acquired aplastic anemia. Profiles of TCR beta VDJ and CDR3 were generated from a genomic DNA template. TCRdb processed the reads anew with MiXCR; each CDR3 protein has one entry. Here the sample spans hundreds of thousands of distinct CDR3 sequences, 55% to 70% being singletons. Specimen: sorted CD4+, CD8+, or CD8+CD57+ T cells (not recorded which) from PBMCs. Receptors originate from a human donor in good health, serving as a control.

Only one count was recorded for this clonotype. The junction departs from germline at one end; a sequencing error may be responsible. The V gene is TRBV5-1, the J gene TRBJ1-2; the D is unclear. This CDR3 comprises 14 residues. CDR1 is SGHRS and CDR2 is YFSETQ in the germline V gene. The CDR3 reads CAISETGRRYGYTF. For the CDR3, the DNA is TGTGCCATCAGTGAGACCGGCCGGAGATATGGCTACACCTTC.

A single count supports this clonotype. This chain uses TRBV7-2 with TRBJ2-5; perhaps TRBD2 as D (5 bases). Germline assignment: CDR1 SGHTA and CDR2 FQGNSA. The CDR3 spans 14 residues. V lost 5 bases, J lost 7 bases, and 17 bases lay in between. Here the CDR3 DNA reads TGTGCCAGCAGCCGCGGGCCAAAGGGAGCGACCCAGTACTTC. This sequence encodes CASSRGPKGATQYF.

This clonotype was seen at least ten times. This chain connects TRBV19 to TRBJ1-1, with TRBD1 matching 7 bases. CDR3 length equals 13 residues. CDR1 and CDR2 (germline): LNHDA, SQIVND (reference sequence). The J segment lost 3 bases and the V segment lost 4 bases, leaving 2 bases of the junction unmatched. The CDR3 protein is CASSTTGDTEAFF. In DNA form, the CDR3 reads TGTGCCAGTAGTACTACAGGGGACACTGAAGCTTTCTTT.

The chain joins TRBV7-2 to TRBJ1-1, with a weak D call TRBD1 (5 bases). Germline V lookup: CDR1 SGHTA, CDR2 FQGNSA. This CDR3 is built from 13 residues. V gave up 6 bases and J gave up 6 bases, with 14 bases separating them. CDR3 in DNA: TGTGCCAGCAGAACAGGCACTCACTCTGAAGCTTTCTTT. It yields the protein CASRTGTHSEAFF.

In the case of this clonotype: Relative to the germline gene, one junction end is altered; a read error may explain this. The chain uses TRBV9 and TRBJ2-2, with D perhaps being TRBD1 or TRBD2 (5 bases each). Germline V lookup: CDR1 SGDLS, CDR2 YYNGEE. This CDR3 has 12 amino acids. In DNA form, the CDR3 reads TGTGCCAGCAGCCGCGGCCCCGGGGCGCTGTTTTTT. It yields the protein CASSRGPGALFF.

Notes on this clonotype: One end of the junction is discordant with germline, which a read error may explain. J is TRBJ1-6 and V is TRBV7-3; no firm D call. The CDR3 loop spans 14 amino acids. Germline V gene sequence: CDR1 SGHTA, CDR2 FQGTGA. For the CDR3, the DNA is TGTGCCAGCAGCCCCATCGGGGTAGTATCACCCCTCCATTTT. It is translated as CASSPIGVVSPLHF. Drawing the rest from reference TRBV7-3 and TRBJ1-6, the complete variable domain is GAGVSQTPSNKVTEKGKYVELRCDPISGHTALYWYRQSLGQGPEFLIYFQGTGAADDSGLPNDRFFAVRPEGSVSTLKIQRTERGDSAVYLCASSPIGVVSPLHFGNGTRLTVT.

V usage is TRBV5-5 and J usage is TRBJ2-1; 9 nucleotides match TRBD2. CDR3 length: 16 residues. Germline V CDR1 and CDR2: SGHKS, YYEKEE (reference sequence). V lost 5 bases and J lost 2; bases outside the gene matches: 8. CDR3 sequence (DNA): TGTGCCAGCAGAAGGACTGGCGGGGGGGCCTACAATGAGCAGTTCTTC. Its translation is CASRRTGGGAYNEQFF.

The chain joins TRBV6-2 or TRBV6-3 to TRBJ1-1; D might be TRBD1 (6 bases). CDR3 length: 17 residues. The V end lost 0 bases, the J end lost 0 bases, and 14 bases lay between the germline ends. Germline CDR1 MNHEY, CDR2 SVGEGT. The CDR3 DNA reads TGTGCCAGCAGTTACTCGACAGGTAATTGGCTGAACACTGAAGCTTTCTTT. Its translation is CASSYSTGNWLNTEAFF.

The chain couples TRBV6-1 to TRBJ1-6; no clear D. V was clipped by 4 bases and J by 4 bases, with 14 bases between them. The CDR3 has 16 amino acids. The germline gives CDR1 MNHNS, CDR2 SASEGT. The CDR3 sequence: CASSADMVVYNSPLHF. CDR3 coding DNA: TGTGCCAGCAGTGCCGATATGGTGGTTTATAATTCACCCCTCCACTTT.

This clonotype appeared a single time. At one end, the junction sequence differs from germline, possibly due to a read error. The genes are TRBV10-3 and TRBJ2-1, with a tentative D call TRBD1 (5 bases). Germline CDR1 and CDR2: ENHRY and SYGVKD. The CDR3 sequence is 11 residues long. The CDR3 region has the DNA TGTGCCATCAGTGGGGCAGGGTTGAAGGTGTTC. This gives the protein CAISGAGLKVF.

V is TRBV29-1 and J is TRBJ1-2, with TRBD1 matching 8 bases. This CDR3 has 14 amino acids. Germline V CDR1 and CDR2: SQVTM, ANQGSEA. With 6 bases clipped from V and 7 bases from J, the junction kept 13 bases outside the gene matches. CDR3 DNA sequence: TGCAGCGTCCGACAGGACAGGGAGAAGGTTGGCTACACCTTC. It encodes CSVRQDREKVGYTF.

The rearrangement links TRBV5-1 to TRBJ1-4; D gene ambiguous. CDR1 SGHRS and CDR2 YFSETQ come from the germline V gene. The CDR3 spans 17 residues. The ends were cut back, 2 bases at V and 0 bases at J, with 14 bases in the middle. The CDR3 reads CASSFGPDQATNEKLFF. CDR3 DNA: TGCGCCAGCAGCTTCGGTCCGGATCAGGCAACTAATGAAAAACTGTTTTTT.

The rearrangement links TRBV20-1 to TRBJ2-1, with 7 bases fitting TRBD1. The trim removed 3 bases at V and 3 bases at J, leaving 11 bases unmatched. The CDR3 covers 16 residues. Per the germline V gene, CDR1 is DFQATT and CDR2 is SNEGSKA (reference sequence). The CDR3 bases are TGCAGTGCTAGGATCTCATCCGGGACAGTCTACAATGAGCAGTTCTTC. Its protein is CSARISSGTVYNEQFF.

The genes are TRBV7-6 and TRBJ2-2, with D hard to call. CDR1 and CDR2 from the germline V gene are SGHVS and FNYEAQ. Trimming shortened V by 5 bases and J by 6 bases, and 13 bases separated the two germline ends. The CDR3 is made up of 14 amino acids. CDR3 protein: CASSPGRGAGELFF. CDR3 bases: TGTGCCAGCAGCCCCGGCAGAGGCGCCGGGGAGCTGTTTTTT.

This clonotype showed up many times. This sequence joins TRBV11-2 and TRBJ2-2; D not resolved. The CDR3 runs 12 residues. V lost 1 base and J lost 8, with 5 bases in between. CDR1 is SGHAT and CDR2 is FQNNGV in the germline V gene. CDR3 sequence: CASSLVAGELFF. In DNA form, the CDR3 reads TGTGCCAGCAGCTTAGTTGCTGGGGAGCTGTTTTTT. The full variable domain, its missing parts supplied by reference TRBV11-2 and TRBJ2-2, is EAGVAQSPRYKIIEKRQSVAFWCNPISGHATLYWYQQILGQGPKLLIQFQNNGVVDDSQLPKDRFSAERLKGVDSTLKIQPAKLEDSAVYLCASSLVAGELFFGEGSRLTVL.

The CDR3 spells CATTPTAGRAQYGYTF. CDR3 nucleotides: TGTGCCACCACACCGACGGCAGGTCGGGCCCAATATGGCTACACCTTC. The V call is TRBV19, the J call TRBJ1-2, with D unclear. The germline V gene has CDR1 LNHDA and CDR2 SQIVND (reference sequence). The CDR3 is 16 residues long. V was clipped by 10 bases and J by 5 bases, with 26 bases between them. Full variable domain (missing parts from reference TRBV19 and TRBJ1-2): DGGITQSPKYLFRKEGQNVTLSCEQNLNHDAMYWYRQDPGQGLRLIYYSQIVNDFQKGDIAEGYSVSREKKESFPLTVTSAQKNPTAFYLCATTPTAGRAQYGYTFGSGTRLTVV.

In regard to this clonotype: The junction departs from germline at one end; a sequencing error may be responsible. The rearrangement links TRBV9 to TRBJ2-1, with D possibly called TRBD1 or TRBD2 (6 bases each). The CDR3 totals 15 residues. Germline CDR1 is SGDLS and CDR2 is YYNGEE. CDR3 sequence: CSARGVGTSYNEQFF. The CDR3 coding sequence is TGCAGCGCTAGGGGGGTGGGGACCTCCTACAATGAGCAGTTCTTC. Filled out from reference TRBV9 and TRBJ2-1, the complete variable domain reads DSGVTQTPKHLITATGQRVTLRCSPRSGDLSVYWYQQSLDQGLQFLIQYYNGEERAKGNILERFSAQQFPDLHSELNLSSLELGDSALYFCSARGVGTSYNEQFFGPGTRLTVL.

This clonotype was found many times. This chain joins TRBV20-1 and TRBJ2-1; possible D gene TRBD1, 6 bases. Trimming took off 5 bases at V and 0 bases at J, with 17 bases between the two ends. The CDR3 length is 16 residues. Looked up from germline, CDR1 is DFQATT and CDR2 is SNEGSKA (reference sequence). The CDR3: CSAFPLTRGSYNEQFF. The CDR3 DNA reads TGCAGTGCTTTTCCTCTCACCAGGGGCTCCTACAATGAGCAGTTCTTC.

This clonotype came up a few times. This may come from a read error, since a much larger clone is one base off. The chain uses TRBV7-3 and TRBJ1-2; possible D gene TRBD1, 5 bases. The CDR3 has 15 residues. Per germline, CDR1 SGHTA and CDR2 FQGTGA. V shed 4 bases and J shed 8 bases, with 20 bases lying between them. This CDR3 reads CASSSTGRASGGYTF. In nucleotides, the CDR3 is TGTGCCAGCAGCTCGACGGGCAGGGCAAGCGGGGGCTACACCTTC.

To note about this clonotype: A read error may produce the germline difference seen at one junction end. The chain combines TRBV7-2 with TRBJ2-7; D is ambiguous. The CDR3 contains 14 residues. Germline values: CDR1 SGHTA, CDR2 FQGNSA. CDR3 region: CASSLVQSDHEQNF. In DNA form, the CDR3 reads TGCGCCAGCAGCCTGGTACAGTCCGACCACGAGCAGAACTTC.

The chain uses TRBV9 and TRBJ1-6; the D gene is possibly TRBD1 (5 bases). The V end was cut by 5 bases, the J end by 11 bases, with 20 bases between. The CDR3 is 15 amino acids. The germline gives CDR1 SGDLS, CDR2 YYNGEE. CDR3 region: CASSDARGVDPPLHF. CDR3 sequence (DNA): TGTGCCAGCAGTGACGCGAGAGGGGTGGATCCACCCCTCCACTTT.

V is TRBV25-1 and J is TRBJ2-7, with D possibly TRBD1 on 6 matching bases. V lost 2 bases, J lost 2 bases, and 7 bases lay in between. This CDR3 spans 13 amino acids. Germline V gene sequence: CDR1 MGHDK, CDR2 SYGVNS. CDR3 amino acids: CASSEGTPYEQYF. The CDR3 DNA sequence: TGTGCCAGCAGTGAAGGGACACCCTACGAGCAGTACTTC.